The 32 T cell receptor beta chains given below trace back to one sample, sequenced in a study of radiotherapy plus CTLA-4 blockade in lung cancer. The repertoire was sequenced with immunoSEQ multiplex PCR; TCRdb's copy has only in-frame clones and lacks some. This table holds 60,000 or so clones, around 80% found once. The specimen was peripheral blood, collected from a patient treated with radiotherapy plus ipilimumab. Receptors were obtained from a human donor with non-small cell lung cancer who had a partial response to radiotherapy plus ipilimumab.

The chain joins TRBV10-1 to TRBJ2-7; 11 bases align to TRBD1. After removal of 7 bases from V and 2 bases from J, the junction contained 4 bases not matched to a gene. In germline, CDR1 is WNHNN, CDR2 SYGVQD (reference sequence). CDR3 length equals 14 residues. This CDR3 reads CASIRTGGPYEQYF. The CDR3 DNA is TGCGCCAGCATTAGGACAGGGGGCCCCTACGAGCAGTACTTC.

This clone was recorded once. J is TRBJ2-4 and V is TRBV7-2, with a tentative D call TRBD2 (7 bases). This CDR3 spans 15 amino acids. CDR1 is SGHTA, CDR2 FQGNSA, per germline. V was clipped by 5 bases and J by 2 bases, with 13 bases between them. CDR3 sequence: CASSPRRGPKNIQYF. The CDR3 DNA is TGTGCCAGCAGCCCCCGGCGGGGGCCCAAAAACATTCAGTACTTC.

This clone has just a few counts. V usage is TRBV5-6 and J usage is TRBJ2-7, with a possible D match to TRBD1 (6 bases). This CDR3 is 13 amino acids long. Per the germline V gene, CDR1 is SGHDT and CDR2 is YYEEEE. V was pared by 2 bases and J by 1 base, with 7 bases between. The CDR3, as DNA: TGTGCCAGCAGCTTCACAGGGTCCTACGAGCAGTACTTC. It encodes CASSFTGSYEQYF.

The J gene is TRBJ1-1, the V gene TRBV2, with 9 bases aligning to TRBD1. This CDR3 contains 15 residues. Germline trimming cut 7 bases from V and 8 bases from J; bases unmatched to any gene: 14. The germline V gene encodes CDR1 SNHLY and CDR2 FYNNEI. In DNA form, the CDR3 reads TGTGCCAGCATCCTCCGGGACAGGGAGGGGGCCGAAGCTTTCTTT. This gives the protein CASILRDREGAEAFF.

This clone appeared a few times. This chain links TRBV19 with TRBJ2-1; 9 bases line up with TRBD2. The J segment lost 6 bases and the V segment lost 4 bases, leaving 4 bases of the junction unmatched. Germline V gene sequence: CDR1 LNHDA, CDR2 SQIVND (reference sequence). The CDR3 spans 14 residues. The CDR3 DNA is TGTGCCAGTAGTAAGGGACTAGCCTCCAATGAGCAGTTCTTC. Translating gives CASSKGLASNEQFF.

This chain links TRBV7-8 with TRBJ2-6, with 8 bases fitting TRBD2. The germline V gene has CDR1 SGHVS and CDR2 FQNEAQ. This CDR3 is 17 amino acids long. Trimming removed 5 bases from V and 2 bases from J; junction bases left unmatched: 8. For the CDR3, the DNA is TGTGCCAGCAGCCTCCGGGGGGGGGAGGCTGGGGCCAACGTCCTGACTTTC. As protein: CASSLRGGEAGANVLTF.

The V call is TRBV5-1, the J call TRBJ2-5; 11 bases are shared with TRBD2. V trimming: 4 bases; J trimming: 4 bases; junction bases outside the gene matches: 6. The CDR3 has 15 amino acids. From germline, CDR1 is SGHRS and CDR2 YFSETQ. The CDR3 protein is CASSQLAGALETQYF. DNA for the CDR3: TGCGCCAGCAGCCAACTAGCGGGGGCCTTAGAGACCCAGTACTTC.

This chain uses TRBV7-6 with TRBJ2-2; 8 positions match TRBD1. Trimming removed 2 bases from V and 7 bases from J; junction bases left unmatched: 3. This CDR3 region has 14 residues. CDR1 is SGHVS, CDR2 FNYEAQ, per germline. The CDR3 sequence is CASSLWTGHGELFF. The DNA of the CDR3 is TGTGCCAGCAGCTTATGGACAGGGCACGGGGAGCTGTTTTTT. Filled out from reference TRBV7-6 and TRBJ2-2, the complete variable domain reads GAGVSQSPRYKVTKRGQDVALRCDPISGHVSLYWYRQALGQGPEFLTYFNYEAQQDKSGLPNDRFSAERPEGSISTLTIQRTEQRDSAMYRCASSLWTGHGELFFGEGSRLTVL.

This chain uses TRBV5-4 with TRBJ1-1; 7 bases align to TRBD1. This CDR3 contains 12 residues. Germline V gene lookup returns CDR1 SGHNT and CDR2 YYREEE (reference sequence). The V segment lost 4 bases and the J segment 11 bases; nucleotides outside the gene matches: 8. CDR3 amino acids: CASSVQGTRAFF. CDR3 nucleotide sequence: TGTGCCAGCAGCGTACAGGGGACAAGGGCTTTCTTT. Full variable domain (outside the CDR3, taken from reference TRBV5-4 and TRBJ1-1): ETGVTQSPTHLIKTRGQQVTLRCSSQSGHNTVSWYQQALGQGPQFIFQYYREEENGRGNFPPRFSGLQFPNYSSELNVNALELDDSALYLCASSVQGTRAFFGQGTRLTVV.

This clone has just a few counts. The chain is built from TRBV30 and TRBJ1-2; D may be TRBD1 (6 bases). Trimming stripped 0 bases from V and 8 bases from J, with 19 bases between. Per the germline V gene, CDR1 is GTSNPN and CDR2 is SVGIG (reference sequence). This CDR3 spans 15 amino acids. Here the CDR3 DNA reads TGTGCCTGGAGTGTAATGAGAGGGACAATTGGAGGCTACACCTTC. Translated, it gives CAWSVMRGTIGGYTF.

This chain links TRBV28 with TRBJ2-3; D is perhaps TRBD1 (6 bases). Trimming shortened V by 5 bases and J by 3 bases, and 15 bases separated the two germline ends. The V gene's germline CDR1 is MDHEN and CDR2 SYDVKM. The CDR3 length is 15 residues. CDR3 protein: CASSNSATGTDTQYF. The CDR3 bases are TGTGCCAGCAGTAACAGCGCCACAGGGACAGATACGCAGTATTTT.

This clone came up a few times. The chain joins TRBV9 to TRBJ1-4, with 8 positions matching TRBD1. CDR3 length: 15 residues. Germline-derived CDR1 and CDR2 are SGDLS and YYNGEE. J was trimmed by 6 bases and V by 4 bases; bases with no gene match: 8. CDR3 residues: CASSRTGFDHEKLFF. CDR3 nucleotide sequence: TGTGCCAGCAGCCGGACAGGGTTCGACCATGAAAAACTGTTTTTT.

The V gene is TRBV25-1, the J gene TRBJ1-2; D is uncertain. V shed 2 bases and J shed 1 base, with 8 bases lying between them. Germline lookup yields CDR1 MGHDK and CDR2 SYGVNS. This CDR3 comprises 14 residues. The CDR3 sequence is CASSEVPHNYGYTF. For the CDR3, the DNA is TGTGCCAGCAGTGAAGTCCCCCATAACTATGGCTACACCTTC.

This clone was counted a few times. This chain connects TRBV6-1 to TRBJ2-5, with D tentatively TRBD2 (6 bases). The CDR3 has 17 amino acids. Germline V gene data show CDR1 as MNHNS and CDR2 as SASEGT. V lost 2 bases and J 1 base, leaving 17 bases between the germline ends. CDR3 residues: CASSERKPGGVQETQYF. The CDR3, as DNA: TGTGCCAGCAGTGAACGGAAGCCTGGCGGGGTCCAAGAGACCCAGTACTTC.

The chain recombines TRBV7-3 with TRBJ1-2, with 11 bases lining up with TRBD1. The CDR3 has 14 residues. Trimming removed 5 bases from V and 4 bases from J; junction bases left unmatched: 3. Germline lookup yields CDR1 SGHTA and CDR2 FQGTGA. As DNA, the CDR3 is TGTGCCAGCAGCGTGGGACAGGGGGTCTATGGCTACACCTTC. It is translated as CASSVGQGVYGYTF. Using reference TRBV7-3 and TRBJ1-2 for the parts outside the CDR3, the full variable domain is GAGVSQTPSNKVTEKGKYVELRCDPISGHTALYWYRQSLGQGPEFLIYFQGTGAADDSGLPNDRFFAVRPEGSVSTLKIQRTERGDSAVYLCASSVGQGVYGYTFGSGTRLTVV.

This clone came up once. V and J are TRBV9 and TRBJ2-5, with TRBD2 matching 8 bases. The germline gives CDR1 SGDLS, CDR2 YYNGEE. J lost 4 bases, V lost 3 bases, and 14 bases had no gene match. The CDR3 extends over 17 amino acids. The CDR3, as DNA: TGTGCCAGCAGCGGAGCCCCGGGGGGGGGCCGGGGAGAGACCCAGTACTTC. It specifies CASSGAPGGGRGETQYF.

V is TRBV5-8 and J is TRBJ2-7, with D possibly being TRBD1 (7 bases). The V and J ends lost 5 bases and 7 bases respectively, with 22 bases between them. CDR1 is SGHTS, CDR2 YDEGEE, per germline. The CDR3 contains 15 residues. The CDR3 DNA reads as TGTGCCAGCAGGGTTTTTGCAGGGGGGCCTGGTGAGCAGTACTTC. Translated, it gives CASRVFAGGPGEQYF.

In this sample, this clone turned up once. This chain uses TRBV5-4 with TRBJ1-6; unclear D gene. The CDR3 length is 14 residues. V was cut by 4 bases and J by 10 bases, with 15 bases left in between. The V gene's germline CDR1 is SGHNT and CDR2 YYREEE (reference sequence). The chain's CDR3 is CASSLDGIPSPLHF. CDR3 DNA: TGTGCCAGCAGCCTGGACGGGATCCCCTCACCCCTCCACTTT.

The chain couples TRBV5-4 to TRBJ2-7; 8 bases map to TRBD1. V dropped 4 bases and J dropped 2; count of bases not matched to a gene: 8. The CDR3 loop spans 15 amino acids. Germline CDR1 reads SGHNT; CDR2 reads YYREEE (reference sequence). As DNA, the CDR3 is TGTGCCAGCAGCACGGACAGGGACGAGACCTACGAGCAGTACTTC. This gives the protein CASSTDRDETYEQYF.

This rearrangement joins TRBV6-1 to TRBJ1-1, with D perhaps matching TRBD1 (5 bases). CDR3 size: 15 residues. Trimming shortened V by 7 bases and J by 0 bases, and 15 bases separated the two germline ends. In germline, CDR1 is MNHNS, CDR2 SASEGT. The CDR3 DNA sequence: TGTGCCAGCACGGGGGACGGGGGGTTGAACACTGAAGCTTTCTTT. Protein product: CASTGDGGLNTEAFF.

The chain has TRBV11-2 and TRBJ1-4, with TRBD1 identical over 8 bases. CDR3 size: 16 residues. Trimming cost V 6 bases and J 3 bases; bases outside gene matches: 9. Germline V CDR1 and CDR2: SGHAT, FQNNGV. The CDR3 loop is CASRSAGGASNEKLFF. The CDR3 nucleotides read TGTGCCAGCAGATCCGCAGGGGGCGCTTCTAATGAAAAACTGTTTTTT.

The CDR3: CASSSSGGAGEQFF. The CDR3 nucleotides are TGTGCCAGCAGCTCTAGCGGGGGGGCGGGAGAGCAGTTCTTC. The chain carries TRBV7-3 and TRBJ2-1; TRBD2 matches 12 bases. J lost 10 bases, V lost 4 bases, and 5 bases had no gene match. This CDR3 contains 14 residues. CDR1 and CDR2 from the germline V gene are SGHTA and FQGTGA.

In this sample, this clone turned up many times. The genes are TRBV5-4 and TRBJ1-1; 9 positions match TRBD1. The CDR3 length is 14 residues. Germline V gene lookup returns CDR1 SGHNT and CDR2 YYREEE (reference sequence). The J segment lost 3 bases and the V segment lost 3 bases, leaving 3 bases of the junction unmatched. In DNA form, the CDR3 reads TGTGCCAGCAGCTCGGGACAGGGTTACACTGAAGCTTTCTTT. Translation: CASSSGQGYTEAFF.

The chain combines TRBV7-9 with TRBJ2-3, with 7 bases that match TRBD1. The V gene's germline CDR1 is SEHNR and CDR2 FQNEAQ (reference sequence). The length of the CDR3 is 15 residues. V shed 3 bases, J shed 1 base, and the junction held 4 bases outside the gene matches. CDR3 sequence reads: CASSFTGDGTDTQYF. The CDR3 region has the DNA TGTGCCAGCAGCTTTACAGGGGACGGCACAGATACGCAGTATTTT.

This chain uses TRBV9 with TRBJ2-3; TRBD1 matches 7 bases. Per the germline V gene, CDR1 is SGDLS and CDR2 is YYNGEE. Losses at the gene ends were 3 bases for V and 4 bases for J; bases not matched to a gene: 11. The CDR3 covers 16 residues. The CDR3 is CASSARQGDLSDTQYF. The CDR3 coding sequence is TGTGCCAGCAGCGCACGACAGGGAGATCTTTCAGATACGCAGTATTTT. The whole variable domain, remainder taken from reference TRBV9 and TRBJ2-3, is DSGVTQTPKHLITATGQRVTLRCSPRSGDLSVYWYQQSLDQGLQFLIQYYNGEERAKGNILERFSAQQFPDLHSELNLSSLELGDSALYFCASSARQGDLSDTQYFGPGTRLTVL.

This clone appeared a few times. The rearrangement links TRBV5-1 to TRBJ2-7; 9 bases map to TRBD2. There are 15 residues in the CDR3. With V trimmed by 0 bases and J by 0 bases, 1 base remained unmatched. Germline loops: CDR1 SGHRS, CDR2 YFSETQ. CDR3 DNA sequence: TGCGCCAGCAGCTTGGGAGCGGGGGGCTCCTACGAGCAGTACTTC. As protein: CASSLGAGGSYEQYF.

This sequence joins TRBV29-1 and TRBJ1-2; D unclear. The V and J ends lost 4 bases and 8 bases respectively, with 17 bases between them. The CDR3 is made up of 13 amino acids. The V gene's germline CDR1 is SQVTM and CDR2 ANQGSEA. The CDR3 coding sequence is TGCAGCGTTGCGTGGCAGGCGTCCGCGGGCTACACCTTC. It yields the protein CSVAWQASAGYTF.

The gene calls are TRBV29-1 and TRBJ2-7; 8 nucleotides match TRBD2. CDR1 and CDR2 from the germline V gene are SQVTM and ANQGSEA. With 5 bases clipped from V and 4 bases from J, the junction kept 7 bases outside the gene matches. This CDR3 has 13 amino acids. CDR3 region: CSVHGGAGYEQYF. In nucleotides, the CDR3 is TGCAGCGTTCACGGGGGGGCGGGATACGAGCAGTACTTC.

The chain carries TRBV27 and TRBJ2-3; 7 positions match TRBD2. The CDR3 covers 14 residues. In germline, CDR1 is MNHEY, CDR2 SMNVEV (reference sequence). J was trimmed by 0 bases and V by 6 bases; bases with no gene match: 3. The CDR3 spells CASRRLASTDTQYF. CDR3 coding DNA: TGTGCCAGCAGAAGACTAGCAAGCACAGATACGCAGTATTTT.

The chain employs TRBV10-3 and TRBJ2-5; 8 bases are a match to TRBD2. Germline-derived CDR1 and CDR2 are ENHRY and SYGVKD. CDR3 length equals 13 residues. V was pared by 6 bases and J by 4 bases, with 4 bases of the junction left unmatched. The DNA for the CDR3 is TGTGCCATCAGCGGGGGGGCCGGAGAGACCCAGTACTTC. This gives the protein CAISGGAGETQYF.

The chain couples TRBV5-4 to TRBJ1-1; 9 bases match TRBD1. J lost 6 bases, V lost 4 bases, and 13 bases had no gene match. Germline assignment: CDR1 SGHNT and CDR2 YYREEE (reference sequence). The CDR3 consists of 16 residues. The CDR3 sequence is CASSAPIQGAQAEAFF. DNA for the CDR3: TGTGCCAGCAGCGCCCCTATACAGGGGGCGCAGGCTGAAGCTTTCTTT.

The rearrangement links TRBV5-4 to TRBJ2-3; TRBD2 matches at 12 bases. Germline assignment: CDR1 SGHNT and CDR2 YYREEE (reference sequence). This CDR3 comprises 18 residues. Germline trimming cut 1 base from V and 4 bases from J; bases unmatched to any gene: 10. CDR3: CASSLRASGGASADTQYF. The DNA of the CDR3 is TGTGCCAGCAGCTTGCGCGCTAGCGGGGGGGCGAGCGCAGATACGCAGTATTTT.